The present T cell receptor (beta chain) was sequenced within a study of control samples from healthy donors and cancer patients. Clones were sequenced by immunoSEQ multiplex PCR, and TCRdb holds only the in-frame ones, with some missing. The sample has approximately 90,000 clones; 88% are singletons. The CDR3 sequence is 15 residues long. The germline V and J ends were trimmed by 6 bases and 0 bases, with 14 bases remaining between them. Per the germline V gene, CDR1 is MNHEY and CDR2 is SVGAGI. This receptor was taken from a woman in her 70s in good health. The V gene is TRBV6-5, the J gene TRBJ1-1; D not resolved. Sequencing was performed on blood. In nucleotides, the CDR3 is TGTGCCAGCAGGGGCTTACTTTACATGAACACTGAAGCTTTCTTT. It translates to CASRGLLYMNTEAFF.